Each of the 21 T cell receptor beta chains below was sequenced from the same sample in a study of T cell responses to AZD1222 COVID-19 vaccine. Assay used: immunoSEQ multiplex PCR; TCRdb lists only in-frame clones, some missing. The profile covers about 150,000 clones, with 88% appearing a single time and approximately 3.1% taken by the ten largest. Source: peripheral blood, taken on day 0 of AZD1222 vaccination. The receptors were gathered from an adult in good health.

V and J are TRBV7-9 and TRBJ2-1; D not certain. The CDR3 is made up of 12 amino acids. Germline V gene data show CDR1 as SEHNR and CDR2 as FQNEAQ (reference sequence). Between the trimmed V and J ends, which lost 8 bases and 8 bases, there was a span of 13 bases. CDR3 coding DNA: TGTGCCAGCGGAAGCCTCGGCGATGAGCAGTTCTTC. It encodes CASGSLGDEQFF.

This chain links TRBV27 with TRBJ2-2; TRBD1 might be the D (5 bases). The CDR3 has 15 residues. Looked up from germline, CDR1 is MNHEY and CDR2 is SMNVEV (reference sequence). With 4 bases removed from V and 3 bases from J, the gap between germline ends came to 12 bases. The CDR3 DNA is TGTGCCAGCAGTTATCAGGGTGGGGACACCGGGGAGCTGTTTTTT. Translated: CASSYQGGDTGELFF.

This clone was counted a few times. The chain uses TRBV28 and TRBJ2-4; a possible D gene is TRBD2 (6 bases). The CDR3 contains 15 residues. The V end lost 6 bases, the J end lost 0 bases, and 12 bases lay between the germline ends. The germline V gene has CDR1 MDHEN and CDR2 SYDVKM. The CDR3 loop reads CASRWGELAKNIQYF. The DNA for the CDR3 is TGTGCCAGCAGATGGGGGGAACTAGCCAAAAACATTCAGTACTTC.

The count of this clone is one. The CDR3 sequence is CAIRTGENYEQYF. In DNA, the CDR3 is TGTGCCATCAGGACAGGGGAGAACTACGAGCAGTACTTC. J is TRBJ2-7 and V is TRBV10-3; the match to TRBD1 covers 8 bases. This CDR3 region has 13 residues. V gave up 6 bases and J gave up 3 bases; unmatched junction bases: 4. CDR1 is ENHRY and CDR2 is SYGVKD in the germline V gene.

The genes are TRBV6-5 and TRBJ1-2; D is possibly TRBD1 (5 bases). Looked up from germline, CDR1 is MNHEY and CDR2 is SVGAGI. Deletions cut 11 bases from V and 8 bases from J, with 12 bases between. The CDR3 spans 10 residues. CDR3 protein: CAARARGYTF. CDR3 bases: TGTGCCGCCAGGGCGAGGGGCTACACCTTC.

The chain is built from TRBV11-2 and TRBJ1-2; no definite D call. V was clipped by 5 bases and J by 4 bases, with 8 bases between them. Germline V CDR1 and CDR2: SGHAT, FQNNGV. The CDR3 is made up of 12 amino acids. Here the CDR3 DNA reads TGTGCCAGCAGCCCTCTGGCCTATGGCTACACCTTC. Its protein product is CASSPLAYGYTF.

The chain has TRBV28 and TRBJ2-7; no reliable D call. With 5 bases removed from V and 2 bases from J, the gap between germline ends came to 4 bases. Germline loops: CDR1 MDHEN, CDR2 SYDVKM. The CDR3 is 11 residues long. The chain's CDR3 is CASSPAYEQYF. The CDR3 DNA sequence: TGTGCCAGCAGTCCCGCCTACGAGCAGTACTTC.

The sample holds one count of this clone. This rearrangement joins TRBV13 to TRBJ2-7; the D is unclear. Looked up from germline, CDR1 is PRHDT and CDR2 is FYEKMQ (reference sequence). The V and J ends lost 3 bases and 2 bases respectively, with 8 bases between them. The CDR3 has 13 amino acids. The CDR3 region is CASSFAPTYEQYF. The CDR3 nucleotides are TGTGCCAGCAGCTTCGCGCCCACCTACGAGCAGTACTTC.

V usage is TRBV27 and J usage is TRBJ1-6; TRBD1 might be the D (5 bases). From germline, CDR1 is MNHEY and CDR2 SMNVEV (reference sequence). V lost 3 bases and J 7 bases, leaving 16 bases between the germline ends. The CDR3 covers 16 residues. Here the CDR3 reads CASSFGTSGPNSPLHF. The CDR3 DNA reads TGTGCCAGCAGTTTTGGTACGTCAGGGCCCAATTCACCCCTCCACTTT.

CDR3: CSVGGGQPQHF. As DNA, the CDR3 is TGCAGTGTGGGGGGCGGGCAGCCCCAGCATTTT. The rearrangement joins TRBV20-1 to TRBJ1-5; TRBD1 is a possible D gene (6 bases). The germline V gene has CDR1 DFQATT and CDR2 SNEGSKA (reference sequence). The CDR3 runs 11 residues. Trimming took 7 bases from V and 7 from J, leaving 11 bases between them.

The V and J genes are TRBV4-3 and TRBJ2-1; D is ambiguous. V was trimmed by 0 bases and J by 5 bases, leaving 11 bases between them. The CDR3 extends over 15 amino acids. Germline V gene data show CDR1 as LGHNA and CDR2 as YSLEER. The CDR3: CASSQDMSRNNEQFF. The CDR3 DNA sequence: TGCGCCAGCAGCCAAGATATGAGCCGTAACAATGAGCAGTTCTTC.

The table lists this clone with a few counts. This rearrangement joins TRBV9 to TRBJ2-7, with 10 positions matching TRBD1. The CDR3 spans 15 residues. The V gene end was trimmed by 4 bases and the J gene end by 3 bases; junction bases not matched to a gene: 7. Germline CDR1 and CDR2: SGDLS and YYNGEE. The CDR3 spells CASSIGTGDNYEQYF. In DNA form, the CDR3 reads TGTGCCAGCAGCATCGGGACAGGGGATAACTACGAGCAGTACTTC.

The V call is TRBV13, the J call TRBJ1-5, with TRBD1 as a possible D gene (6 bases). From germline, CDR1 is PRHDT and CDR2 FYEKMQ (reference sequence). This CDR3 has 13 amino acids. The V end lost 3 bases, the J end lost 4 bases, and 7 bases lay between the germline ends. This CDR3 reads CASSFTGNQPQHF. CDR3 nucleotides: TGTGCCAGCAGCTTTACAGGGAATCAGCCCCAGCATTTT.

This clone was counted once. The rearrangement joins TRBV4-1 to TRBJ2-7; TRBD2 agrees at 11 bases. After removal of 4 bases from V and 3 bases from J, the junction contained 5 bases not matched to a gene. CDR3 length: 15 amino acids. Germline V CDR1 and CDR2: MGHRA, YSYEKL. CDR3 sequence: CASSRLAGGYYEQYF. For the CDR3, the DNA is TGCGCCAGCAGCCGGCTAGCGGGGGGATACTACGAGCAGTACTTC.

In nucleotides, the CDR3 is TGTGCCAGCTCACCCCCACTGGGGGGGGGCCCCACAGATACGCAGTATTTT. As protein: CASSPPLGGGPTDTQYF. The rearrangement links TRBV18 to TRBJ2-3, with D perhaps TRBD2 (7 bases). The CDR3 runs 17 residues. Trimming shortened V by 3 bases and J by 2 bases, and 18 bases separated the two germline ends. Germline-derived CDR1 and CDR2 are KGHSH and LQKENI.

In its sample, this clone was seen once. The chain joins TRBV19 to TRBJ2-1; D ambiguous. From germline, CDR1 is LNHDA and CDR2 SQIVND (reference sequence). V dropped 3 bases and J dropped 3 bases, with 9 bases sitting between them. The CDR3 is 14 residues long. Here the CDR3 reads CASSIGNSYNEQFF. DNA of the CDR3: TGTGCCAGTAGTATTGGGAACAGCTACAATGAGCAGTTCTTC.

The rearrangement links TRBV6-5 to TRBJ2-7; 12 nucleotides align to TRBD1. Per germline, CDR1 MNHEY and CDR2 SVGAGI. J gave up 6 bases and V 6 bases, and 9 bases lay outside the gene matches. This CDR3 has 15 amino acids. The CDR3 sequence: CASRPPGQGALEQYF. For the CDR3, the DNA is TGTGCCAGCAGACCACCGGGACAGGGGGCTCTCGAGCAGTACTTC.

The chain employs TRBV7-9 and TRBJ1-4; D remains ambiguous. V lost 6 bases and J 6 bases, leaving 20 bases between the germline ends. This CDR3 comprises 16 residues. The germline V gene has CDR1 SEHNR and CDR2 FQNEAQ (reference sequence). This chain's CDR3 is CASRPNLRDPHEKLFF. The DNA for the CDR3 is TGTGCCAGCAGGCCAAATCTCAGAGACCCCCATGAAAAACTGTTTTTT.

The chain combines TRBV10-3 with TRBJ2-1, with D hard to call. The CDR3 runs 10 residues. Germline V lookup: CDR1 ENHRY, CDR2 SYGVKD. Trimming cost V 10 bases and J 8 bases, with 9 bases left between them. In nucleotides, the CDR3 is TGTGCCACCCGCTTCGATGAGCAGTTCTTC. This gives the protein CATRFDEQFF.

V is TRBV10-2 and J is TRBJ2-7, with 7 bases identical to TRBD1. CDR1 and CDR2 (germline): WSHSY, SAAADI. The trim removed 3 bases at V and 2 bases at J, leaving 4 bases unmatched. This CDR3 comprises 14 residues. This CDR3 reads CASSESQGAYEQYF. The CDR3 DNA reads TGCGCCAGCAGTGAAAGTCAGGGGGCCTACGAGCAGTACTTC.

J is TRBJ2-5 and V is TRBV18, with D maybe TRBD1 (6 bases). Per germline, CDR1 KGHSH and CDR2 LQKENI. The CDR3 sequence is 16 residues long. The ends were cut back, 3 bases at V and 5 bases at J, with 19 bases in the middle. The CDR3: CASSPGQGLDRETQYF. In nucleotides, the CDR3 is TGTGCCAGCTCACCGGGGCAGGGGCTTGATCGCGAGACCCAGTACTTC. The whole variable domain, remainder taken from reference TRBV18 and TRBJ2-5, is NAGVMQNPRHLVRRRGQEARLRCSPMKGHSHVYWYRQLPEEGLKFMVYLQKENIIDESGMPKERFSAEFPKEGPSILRIQQVVRGDSAAYFCASSPGQGLDRETQYFGPGTRLLVL.